The following is a T cell receptor beta chain sequence with its context. Its antigen is undetermined. Every sorted population was more than 95% pure. The V gene lost 3 bases and the J gene lost 4 bases, with 16 bases spanning the gap. Germline V gene data show CDR1 as SGHDT and CDR2 as YYEEEE. CDR3 length: 15 residues. This entry comes from a study of beta chain features in type 1 diabetes. Study-level information: The patients were much like the healthy donors in age, gender and cell yields. Sorted cells examined across all samples numbered roughly 99,000,000. Study results and caveats: There was a moderate but significant shortening of TCRB CDR3s in all four CD4+ subsets of Type 1 diabetes patients. The study found that naive, central memory and Treg TCRB repertoires appeared more similar in patients than in healthy donors.

Isolated RNA was reverse transcribed in full, so expressed TCRB transcripts were sequenced. Sequencing was performed with immunoSEQ multiplex PCR; in TCRdb, only in-frame clones are kept and a portion is missing. Among more than 100,000 clones listed, 9% were seen once. The clonotype originates from a man aged 25-40 years with type 1 diabetes. The sequenced material came from central memory CD4+ T cells from blood. The chain combines TRBV5-6 with TRBJ1-2, with D perhaps TRBD1 (6 bases). CDR3 protein: CASSSYGQIPYGYTF. CDR3 in DNA: TGTGCCAGCAGCTCCTACGGACAGATTCCCTATGGCTACACCTTC.